A selection of T cell receptor beta chains follows, all from one sample in a study of blood T cell repertoires in COVID-19. Data came from immunoSEQ multiplex PCR; TCRdb stores just in-frame clones and leaves some out. The sample lists under 450,000 clones, roughly 90% occurring once. The sample consisted of peripheral blood. Receptors originate from an older woman with COVID-19, enrolled during active disease. CDR3s include the opening cysteine and the closing phenylalanine or tryptophan. Fields, in order: D gene, J gene, V gene, clone size, CDR3 protein, CDR3 DNA. The D gene is left open where the match is weak. Rows give clone size only sometimes, using once, few, many, or a class for an expanded clone.

>-|TRBJ1-2|TRBV5-5|-
CASSLYSRREYGYTF
TGTGCCAGCAGCTTATACAGCCGTCGAGAGTATGGCTACACCTTC
>-|TRBJ2-2|TRBV27|-
CASTYSGAPGELFF
TGTGCCAGCACCTACTCTGGGGCCCCCGGGGAGCTGTTTTTT
>-|TRBJ1-6|TRBV2|-
CASSEQGLTNSPLHF
TGTGCCAGCAGTGAACAGGGACTGACCAATTCACCCCTCCACTTT
>TRBD1|TRBJ1-1|TRBV11-1|-
CASRHRGMNTEAFF
TGTGCCAGCAGGCACAGGGGAATGAACACTGAAGCTTTCTTT
>-|TRBJ2-7|TRBV27|-
CASGYGEQYF
TGTGCCAGCGGTTACGGCGAGCAGTACTTC
>TRBD1|TRBJ2-5|TRBV24-1|few
CATSDSRDRGQETQYF
TGTGCCACCAGTGATTCCCGGGACAGGGGCCAAGAGACCCAGTACTTC
>TRBD2|TRBJ2-1|TRBV6-2/TRBV6-3|-
CASSYVGVAGGSVAYNEQFF
TGTGCCAGCAGTTACGTGGGAGTAGCGGGGGGCTCCGTTGCATACAATGAGCAGTTCTTC
>-|TRBJ1-1|TRBV18|-
CASSPTGGDTEAFF
TGTGCCAGCTCACCAACGGGGGGGGACACTGAAGCTTTCTTT
>-|TRBJ1-2|TRBV2|-
CASSKYATESNYGYTF
TGTGCCAGCAGTAAATATGCGACAGAATCTAACTATGGCTACACCTTC
>-|TRBJ1-6|TRBV4-1|once
CASSQFGVGGNSPLHF
TGCGCCAGCAGCCAGTTCGGGGTGGGGGGAAATTCACCCCTCCACTTT
>-|TRBJ1-1|TRBV5-4|-
CASSPGTRNTEAFF
TGTGCCAGCAGCCCTGGGACACGGAACACTGAAGCTTTCTTT
>TRBD1|TRBJ2-7|TRBV18|-
CASSPSGTGSKQYF
TGTGCCAGCTCACCTTCCGGGACAGGGTCGAAACAGTACTTC
>-|TRBJ1-2|TRBV6-6|-
CASSAQGSTGYTF
TGTGCCAGCAGTGCGCAGGGTTCCACGGGCTACACCTTC
>TRBD1|TRBJ1-1|TRBV5-4|-
CASSLADRGKTEAFF
TGTGCCAGCAGCTTGGCCGACAGGGGGAAAACTGAAGCTTTCTTT
>TRBD1|TRBJ2-6|TRBV7-2|-
CASSSRQGASSGANVLTF
TGTGCCAGCAGCTCAAGACAGGGGGCTAGCTCTGGGGCCAACGTCCTGACTTTC
>-|TRBJ2-7|TRBV7-6|-
CASSLALLGGEQYF
TGTGCCAGCAGCTTAGCCTTACTAGGGGGCGAGCAGTACTTC
>TRBD2|TRBJ2-1|TRBV10-1|-
CASSEEPGTSVYEQFF
TGCGCCAGCAGTGAGGAACCCGGGACTAGCGTGTATGAGCAGTTCTTC
>TRBD1|TRBJ1-6|TRBV5-1|-
CASSLDVGGYSPLHF
TGCGCCAGCAGCTTGGATGTAGGGGGCTATTCACCCCTCCACTTT
>-|TRBJ2-1|TRBV3-1/TRBV3-2|-
CASSQDPTPRVLNEQFF
TGTGCCAGCAGCCAAGACCCCACCCCCAGGGTACTGAATGAGCAGTTCTTC
>-|TRBJ1-6|TRBV6-6|-
CASGDSYNSPLHF
TGTGCCTCCGGAGACTCCTATAATTCACCCCTCCACTTT
>-|TRBJ2-2|TRBV7-7|-
CASSLGTSHYGELFF
TGTGCCAGCAGCTTAGGAACATCCCATTACGGGGAGCTGTTTTTT
>TRBD2|TRBJ2-2|TRBV5-1|once
CASSLRTSGGINTGELFF
TGCGCCAGCAGCTTGAGGACTAGCGGGGGGATTAACACCGGGGAGCTGTTTTTT
>TRBD1|TRBJ1-2|TRBV7-9|-
CASSTPGGLYGYTF
TGTGCCAGCAGCACCCCAGGGGGGCTCTATGGCTACACCTTC
>TRBD1|TRBJ1-1|TRBV7-3|once
CASSINPGQGRAFF
TGTGCCAGCAGCATAAACCCTGGACAGGGGAGAGCTTTCTTT
>TRBD2|TRBJ2-1|TRBV19|-
CASRAAGVPYNEQFF
TGTGCCAGTAGAGCCGCGGGGGTCCCCTACAATGAGCAGTTCTTC
>TRBD1|TRBJ2-7|TRBV5-8|-
CASSFTDRGPYF
TGTGCCAGCAGCTTTACGGACAGGGGGCCGTACTTC
>TRBD2|TRBJ2-5|TRBV5-1|-
CASSLGRGGGTQETQYF
TGCGCCAGCAGCTTGGGCCGTGGGGGGGGGACCCAAGAGACCCAGTACTTC
>TRBD1|TRBJ2-7|TRBV27|-
CASSWTGSYEQYF
TGTGCCAGCAGTTGGACAGGGTCCTACGAGCAGTACTTC
>TRBD1|TRBJ1-6|TRBV6-1|-
CASSEWERTGDNSPLHF
TGTGCCAGCAGTGAATGGGAACGGACAGGGGATAATTCACCCCTCCACTTT
>TRBD2|TRBJ2-7|TRBV3-1/TRBV3-2|-
CASSPPHSGAKEQYF
TGTGCCAGCAGCCCCCCCCACAGCGGGGCGAAAGAGCAGTACTTC
>-|TRBJ2-6|TRBV5-1|-
CASSPIGVGANVLTF
TGCGCCAGCAGCCCAATCGGGGTTGGGGCCAACGTCCTGACTTTC
>TRBD2|TRBJ2-1|TRBV4-3|-
CASSPGTSKDEQFF
TGCGCCAGCAGCCCCGGGACTAGCAAAGATGAGCAGTTCTTC
>TRBD1|TRBJ1-1|TRBV18|-
CASSPPRDRNTEAFF
TGTGCCAGCTCACCCCCCCGGGACAGAAACACTGAAGCTTTCTTT
>-|TRBJ1-4|TRBV6-4|-
CASSDSVGGGEKLFF
TGTGCCAGCAGTGACTCGGTAGGGGGTGGCGAAAAACTGTTTTTT
>TRBD1|TRBJ1-1|TRBV10-3|-
CAINGQVNTEAFF
TGTGCCATCAACGGACAGGTGAACACTGAAGCTTTCTTT
>-|TRBJ1-1|TRBV30|-
CAWRGIGGTEAFF
TGTGCCTGGAGGGGAATAGGAGGCACTGAAGCTTTCTTT
>TRBD1|TRBJ2-5|TRBV6-1|-
CASSQGQGAFETQYF
TGTGCCAGCAGCCAGGGACAGGGGGCTTTTGAGACCCAGTACTTC
>TRBD2|TRBJ2-3|TRBV7-2|-
CASSIAGGPGDTQYF
TGTGCCAGCAGCATAGCGGGGGGGCCTGGTGATACGCAGTATTTT
>TRBD2|TRBJ2-1|TRBV7-9|-
CASSLTSGGLWNEQFF
TGTGCCAGCAGCTTAACTAGCGGGGGACTTTGGAATGAGCAGTTCTTC
>-|TRBJ2-7|TRBV7-2|-
CASSWPKGPNHYEQYF
TGTGCCAGCAGCTGGCCTAAGGGGCCGAACCACTACGAGCAGTACTTC
>-|TRBJ2-7|TRBV12-3/TRBV12-4|-
CASSFVRTTQYF
TGTGCCAGCAGTTTTGTTAGGACTACGCAGTACTTC
>-|TRBJ2-4|TRBV6-6|-
CASSPRPTGTGRNIQYF
TGTGCCAGCAGTCCCAGGCCCACAGGGACGGGTAGAAACATTCAGTACTTC
>TRBD1|TRBJ2-1|TRBV18|-
CASSPRGQSSYNEQFF
TGTGCCAGCTCCCCACGGGGACAGAGCTCCTACAATGAGCAGTTCTTC
>-|TRBJ1-4|TRBV6-5|-
CASLGGTGEKLFF
TGTGCCAGCCTGGGGGGGACGGGTGAAAAACTGTTTTTT
>-|TRBJ1-1|TRBV5-4|-
CASSLGTQNTEAFF
TGTGCCAGCAGCTTGGGGACTCAGAACACTGAAGCTTTCTTT
>-|TRBJ2-7|TRBV6-5|-
CASSYSGRMSSYEQYF
TGTGCCAGCAGTTACTCCGGCAGGATGAGCTCCTACGAGCAGTACTTC
>TRBD2|TRBJ2-1|TRBV5-8|-
CASSLRGGSYNEQFF
TGTGCCAGCAGCCTTCGGGGGGGCTCCTACAATGAGCAGTTCTTC
>-|TRBJ2-3|TRBV9|-
CASSSRGIAASTDTQYF
TGTGCCAGCAGCTCCCGTGGGATAGCGGCGAGCACAGATACGCAGTATTTT
>-|TRBJ1-2|TRBV5-1|-
CASSFSSEGIYGYTF
TGCGCCAGCAGCTTCAGCTCGGAGGGGATCTATGGCTACACCTTC
>-|TRBJ1-6|TRBV19|few
CASSIRSYESDSPLHF
TGTGCCAGTAGTATCCGAAGTTATGAGTCGGATTCACCCCTCCACTTT
>TRBD2|TRBJ2-5|TRBV6-4|-
CASSDTTSGDQETQYF
TGTGCCAGCAGTGACACTACTAGCGGGGACCAAGAGACCCAGTACTTC